This TCR beta chain appears in the sequencing data of a study of OX40 agonist ivuxolimab in advanced cancers. Across the whole study: Hepatocellular carcinoma, melanoma, renal cell or head and neck cancer was diagnosed in the dose-escalation patients. General study findings and limits: At 0.1 to 3.0 mg/kg, CD4+ and CD8+ blood T cells expanded clonally by week 6. Part of the nonresponder group also had normalized T-cell clonal expansion that was low.

CDR1 is LNHDA, CDR2 SQIVND, per germline (reference sequence). Trimming removed 1 base from V and 6 bases from J, with 10 bases in between. This CDR3 comprises 15 residues. The repertoire was sequenced with immunoSEQ multiplex PCR; TCRdb's copy has only in-frame clones and lacks some. Of 70,000 to 100,000 clones listed, around four fifths are singletons. Regarding this clone: Its target is not known.

The sequences come from CD4+ or CD8+ T cells sorted from blood, collected in a trial of the OX40 agonist ivuxolimab. The chain is built from TRBV19 and TRBJ1-6; D is ambiguous. This clonotype was sampled from an adult with an advanced solid tumor such as melanoma, head and neck, liver or kidney cancer. The CDR3 spells CASSIASPLNSPLHF. In nucleotides, the CDR3 is TGTGCCAGTAGTATAGCGTCGCCTCTTAATTCACCCCTCCACTTT.